The clone carrying this T cell receptor (beta chain) was detected many times. Between the trimmed V and J ends, which lost 4 bases and 1 base, there was a span of 12 bases. CDR1 SGHRS and CDR2 YFSETQ come from the germline V gene. The CDR3 loop spans 15 amino acids. Researchers amplified the TCR beta CDR3 regions from RNA transcripts. HTBI primers were the set used in a first-round RT-PCR of the TCR CDR3. TCRdb re-called the multiplex PCR reads through MiXCR, storing one row per CDR3 protein. Here the sample spans about 380,000 distinct CDR3 sequences, about a fifth being singletons. This entry comes from a study of T cells in Graves' hyperthyroidism and ophthalmopathy.

The sequenced sample was blood. The TCR originated in a man aged 18 to 35 with Graves' ophthalmopathy. The chain recombines TRBV5-1 with TRBJ2-1, with D perhaps TRBD1 (6 bases). DNA of the CDR3: TGCGCCAGCAGCACCACCGGGACATCCTACAATGAGCAGTTCTTC. Protein sequence: CASSTTGTSYNEQFF.